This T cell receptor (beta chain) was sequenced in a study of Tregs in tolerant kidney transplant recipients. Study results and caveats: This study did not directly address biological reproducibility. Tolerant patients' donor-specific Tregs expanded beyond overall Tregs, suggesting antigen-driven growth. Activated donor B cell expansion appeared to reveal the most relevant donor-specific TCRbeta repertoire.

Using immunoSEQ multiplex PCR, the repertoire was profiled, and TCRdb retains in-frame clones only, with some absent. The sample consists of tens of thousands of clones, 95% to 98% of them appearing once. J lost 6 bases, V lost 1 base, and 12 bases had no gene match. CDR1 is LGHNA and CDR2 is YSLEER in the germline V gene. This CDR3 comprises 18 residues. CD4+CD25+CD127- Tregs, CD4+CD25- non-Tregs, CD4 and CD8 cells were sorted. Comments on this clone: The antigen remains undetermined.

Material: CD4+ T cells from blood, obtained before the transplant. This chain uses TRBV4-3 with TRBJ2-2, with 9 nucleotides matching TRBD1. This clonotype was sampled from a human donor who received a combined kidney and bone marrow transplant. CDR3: CASSQAPGQGSGAGELFF. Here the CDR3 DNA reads TGCGCCAGCAGCCAAGCCCCGGGACAGGGAAGTGGGGCCGGGGAGCTGTTTTTT.